The rows below give T cell receptor beta chains drawn from one sample of a study of blood T cell repertoires in COVID-19. The table came from immunoSEQ multiplex PCR; TCRdb's copy has only in-frame clones and leaves some out. The data contain 12,000 to 15,000 clones, roughly 70% of them singletons. Material for sequencing was peripheral blood. The receptors originated from a man between 60 and 75 years old with acute or convalescent COVID-19. CDR3s include the opening cysteine and the closing phenylalanine or tryptophan. The order of the fields is J gene, clone size, D gene, V gene, CDR3 protein, CDR3 DNA. The D gene is left open where the match is weak. Part of the rows lack a size; the others show once, few, many or a class for expanded clones.

j_gene: TRBJ1-2
abundance: .
d_gene: TRBD1
v_gene: TRBV5-1
CDR3aa: CASSSGGVGGYTF
CDR3nt: TGCGCCAGCAGCTCAGGGGGCGTCGGCGGCTACACCTTC

j_gene: TRBJ2-3
abundance: .
d_gene: .
v_gene: TRBV6-4
CDR3aa: CASSDWAGTDTQYF
CDR3nt: TGTGCCAGCAGTGACTGGGCAGGCACAGATACGCAGTATTTT

j_gene: TRBJ1-4
abundance: few
d_gene: .
v_gene: TRBV10-3
CDR3aa: CAIGDRTVEKLFF
CDR3nt: TGTGCCATCGGAGACCGGACAGTTGAAAAACTGTTTTTT

j_gene: TRBJ1-2
abundance: once
d_gene: .
v_gene: TRBV2
CDR3aa: CASTAGDYGYTF
CDR3nt: TGTGCCAGCACAGCAGGGGACTATGGCTACACCTTC

j_gene: TRBJ2-7
abundance: few
d_gene: .
v_gene: TRBV9
CDR3aa: CASSVGVGGNYEQYF
CDR3nt: TGTGCCAGCAGCGTAGGGGTTGGCGGCAACTACGAGCAGTACTTC

j_gene: TRBJ2-7
abundance: .
d_gene: TRBD2
v_gene: TRBV7-2
CDR3aa: CASSLEGLADSYEQYF
CDR3nt: TGTGCCAGCAGCTTAGAAGGACTAGCCGACTCCTACGAGCAGTACTTC

j_gene: TRBJ2-7
abundance: few
d_gene: TRBD2
v_gene: TRBV18
CDR3aa: CASSPQILAGAVNEQYF
CDR3nt: TGTGCCAGCTCACCCCAAATACTAGCGGGAGCGGTCAACGAGCAGTACTTC

j_gene: TRBJ2-3
abundance: .
d_gene: TRBD2
v_gene: TRBV4-3
CDR3aa: CASSQTSGRFTDTQYF
CDR3nt: TGCGCCAGCAGCCAAACTAGCGGGAGATTTACAGATACGCAGTATTTT

j_gene: TRBJ1-2
abundance: .
d_gene: TRBD1
v_gene: TRBV14
CDR3aa: CASSQGLWDRGDGYTF
CDR3nt: TGTGCCAGCAGCCAAGGTTTATGGGACAGGGGTGATGGCTACACCTTC

j_gene: TRBJ2-2
abundance: .
d_gene: .
v_gene: TRBV7-2
CDR3aa: CASSLQLNTGELFF
CDR3nt: TGTGCCAGCAGCTTACAGTTGAACACCGGGGAGCTGTTTTTT

j_gene: TRBJ2-3
abundance: .
d_gene: TRBD2
v_gene: TRBV5-4
CDR3aa: CASSLGLAASTDTQYF
CDR3nt: TGTGCCAGCAGCCTGGGACTAGCGGCTAGCACAGATACGCAGTATTTT

j_gene: TRBJ1-2
abundance: .
d_gene: .
v_gene: TRBV27
CDR3aa: CASSFTEPTGGYTF
CDR3nt: TGTGCCAGCAGTTTTACCGAGCCGACGGGTGGCTACACCTTC

j_gene: TRBJ2-2
abundance: .
d_gene: .
v_gene: TRBV19
CDR3aa: CASSPYPRGLANTGELFF
CDR3nt: TGTGCCAGTAGCCCCTACCCGAGAGGCCTAGCGAACACCGGGGAGCTGTTTTTT

j_gene: TRBJ1-5
abundance: .
d_gene: .
v_gene: TRBV6-6
CDR3aa: CASSDGGTNQPQHF
CDR3nt: TGTGCCAGCAGTGACGGGGGGACCAATCAGCCCCAGCATTTT

j_gene: TRBJ2-5
abundance: .
d_gene: .
v_gene: TRBV19
CDR3aa: CASSIGGETQYF
CDR3nt: TGTGCCAGTAGTATCGGCGGAGAGACCCAGTACTTC

j_gene: TRBJ1-1
abundance: once
d_gene: TRBD1
v_gene: TRBV11-2
CDR3aa: CASSISRDRVGFLTTEAFF
CDR3nt: TGTGCCAGCAGCATATCCCGGGACAGGGTTGGATTTTTGACCACTGAAGCTTTCTTT

j_gene: TRBJ2-3
abundance: .
d_gene: TRBD2
v_gene: TRBV6-2/TRBV6-3
CDR3aa: CASSGTRGTDTQYF
CDR3nt: TGTGCCAGCAGCGGGACTAGAGGAACAGATACGCAGTATTTT

j_gene: TRBJ1-4
abundance: .
d_gene: TRBD1
v_gene: TRBV7-3
CDR3aa: CASSRERQGDGREKLFF
CDR3nt: TGTGCCAGCAGCCGCGAACGACAGGGGGATGGGCGCGAAAAACTGTTTTTT

j_gene: TRBJ1-1
abundance: .
d_gene: .
v_gene: TRBV5-6
CDR3aa: CASSLYRTADFF
CDR3nt: TGTGCCAGCAGCTTGTACCGGACAGCGGATTTCTTT

j_gene: TRBJ1-1
abundance: .
d_gene: TRBD1
v_gene: TRBV7-2
CDR3aa: CASSLVAQTGATEAFF
CDR3nt: TGTGCCAGCAGCTTAGTGGCCCAAACAGGGGCCACTGAAGCTTTCTTT

j_gene: TRBJ1-2
abundance: .
d_gene: .
v_gene: TRBV12-3/TRBV12-4
CDR3aa: CASSLMADYGYTF
CDR3nt: TGTGCCAGCAGTTTAATGGCAGACTATGGCTACACCTTC

j_gene: TRBJ1-5
abundance: few
d_gene: .
v_gene: TRBV5-1
CDR3aa: CASSPGLRGFSNQPQHF
CDR3nt: TGCGCCAGCAGCCCGGGCCTTCGGGGGTTTAGCAATCAGCCCCAGCATTTT

j_gene: TRBJ1-1
abundance: .
d_gene: TRBD1
v_gene: TRBV5-1
CDR3aa: CASSPGTATMNTEAFF
CDR3nt: TGCGCCAGCAGCCCTGGGACAGCCACCATGAACACTGAAGCTTTCTTT

j_gene: TRBJ1-2
abundance: .
d_gene: .
v_gene: TRBV6-1
CDR3aa: CASSEELSGLGYTF
CDR3nt: TGTGCCAGCAGTGAAGAGCTATCAGGGCTTGGCTACACCTTC

j_gene: TRBJ2-1
abundance: .
d_gene: .
v_gene: TRBV9
CDR3aa: CASSRGGDSYNEQFF
CDR3nt: TGTGCCAGCAGCCGCGGCGGCGACTCCTACAATGAGCAGTTCTTC

j_gene: TRBJ2-7
abundance: .
d_gene: .
v_gene: TRBV19
CDR3aa: CASSTNPTPPGDEQYF
CDR3nt: TGTGCCAGTAGTACAAACCCGACACCGCCCGGGGACGAGCAGTACTTC

j_gene: TRBJ1-2
abundance: .
d_gene: .
v_gene: TRBV6-1
CDR3aa: CASSEGLGSYGYTF
CDR3nt: TGTGCCAGCAGTGAAGGCTTGGGCAGCTATGGCTACACCTTC

j_gene: TRBJ2-4
abundance: few
d_gene: TRBD1
v_gene: TRBV3-1/TRBV3-2
CDR3aa: CASSQGGWTGDIQYF
CDR3nt: TGTGCCAGCAGCCAAGGCGGGTGGACAGGAGACATTCAGTACTTC

j_gene: TRBJ2-7
abundance: .
d_gene: .
v_gene: TRBV5-1
CDR3aa: CASSLIGYEQYF
CDR3nt: TGCGCCAGCAGCTTGATCGGGTACGAGCAGTACTTC